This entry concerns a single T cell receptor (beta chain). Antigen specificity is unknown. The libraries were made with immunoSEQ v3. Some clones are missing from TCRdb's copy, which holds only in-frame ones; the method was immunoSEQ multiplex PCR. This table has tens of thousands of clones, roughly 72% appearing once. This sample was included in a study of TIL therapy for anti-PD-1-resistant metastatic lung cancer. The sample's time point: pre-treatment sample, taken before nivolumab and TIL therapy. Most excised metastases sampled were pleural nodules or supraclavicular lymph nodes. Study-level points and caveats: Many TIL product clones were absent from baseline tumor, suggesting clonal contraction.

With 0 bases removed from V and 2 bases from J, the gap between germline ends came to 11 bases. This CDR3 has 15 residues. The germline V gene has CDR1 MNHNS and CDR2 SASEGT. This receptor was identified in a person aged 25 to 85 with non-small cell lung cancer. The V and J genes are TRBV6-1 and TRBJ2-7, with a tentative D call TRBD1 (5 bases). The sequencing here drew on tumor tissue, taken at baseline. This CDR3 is CASSEARGFPYEQYF. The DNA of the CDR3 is TGTGCCAGCAGTGAAGCTAGGGGATTTCCCTACGAGCAGTACTTC.